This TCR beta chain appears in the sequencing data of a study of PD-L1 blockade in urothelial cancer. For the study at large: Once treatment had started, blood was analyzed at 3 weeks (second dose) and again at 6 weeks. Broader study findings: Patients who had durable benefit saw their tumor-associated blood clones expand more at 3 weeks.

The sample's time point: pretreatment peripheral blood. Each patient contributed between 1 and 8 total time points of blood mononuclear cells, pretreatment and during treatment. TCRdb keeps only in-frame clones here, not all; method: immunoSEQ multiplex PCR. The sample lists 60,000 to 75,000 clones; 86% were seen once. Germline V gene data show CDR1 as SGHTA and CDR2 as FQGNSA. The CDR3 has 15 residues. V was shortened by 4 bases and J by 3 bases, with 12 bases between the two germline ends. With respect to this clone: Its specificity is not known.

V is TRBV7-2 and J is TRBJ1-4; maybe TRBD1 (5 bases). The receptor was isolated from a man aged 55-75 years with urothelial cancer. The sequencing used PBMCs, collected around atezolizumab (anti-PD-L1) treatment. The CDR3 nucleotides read TGTGCCAGCAGCTGGGTCACAGGTTCTAATGAAAAACTGTTTTTT. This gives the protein CASSWVTGSNEKLFF.